Shown below are 2 T cell receptor beta chains from a single sample sequenced in a study of blood T cell repertoires in COVID-19. Some clones are missing from TCRdb's copy, which holds only in-frame ones; the method was immunoSEQ multiplex PCR. The table lists 100,000 to 150,000 clones, 86% of them singletons, with about 4.5% in the top ten. Specimen: peripheral blood. The receptor set was obtained from a man aged 35 to 55 with acute or convalescent COVID-19.

J is TRBJ1-2 and V is TRBV7-9; TRBD1 might be the D (5 bases). Trimming took off 4 bases at V and 6 bases at J, with 9 bases between the two ends. CDR3 length: 12 residues. The germline V gene has CDR1 SEHNR and CDR2 FQNEAQ (reference sequence). CDR3 region: CASSYSGNGYTF. The CDR3 DNA follows: TGTGCCAGCAGCTATTCAGGGAATGGCTACACCTTC.

The V and J genes are TRBV7-8 and TRBJ2-7, with D possibly matching TRBD2 (6 bases). There are 14 residues in the CDR3. From germline, CDR1 is SGHVS and CDR2 FQNEAQ. The germline V and J ends were trimmed by 0 bases and 5 bases, with 11 bases remaining between them. CDR3 protein: CASSLAEGKDEQYF. The CDR3 DNA is TGTGCCAGCAGCTTAGCGGAGGGGAAAGACGAGCAGTACTTC.